Listed below are T cell receptor beta chains from one sample, sequenced in a study of radiotherapy plus CTLA-4 blockade in lung cancer. This table comes from immunoSEQ multiplex PCR, and its TCRdb copy is limited to in-frame clones, with some not included. Among fewer than 85,000 clones listed, around 84% were seen once. The input for sequencing was peripheral blood, taken from a patient treated with radiotherapy plus ipilimumab. Receptors originate from a human donor with non-small cell lung cancer who had stable disease on radiotherapy plus ipilimumab. CDR3s include the opening cysteine and the closing phenylalanine or tryptophan. Each record gives: J gene, clone size, D gene, V gene, CDR3 DNA, CDR3 protein. The D gene is left open where the match is weak. A row's size may be missing; if present it is once, few, many or a size class.

TRBJ2-7 . . TRBV6-1 TGTGCCAGCAGTGAAGCCTACGAGCAGTACTTC CASSEAYEQYF
TRBJ2-7 . . TRBV7-2 TGTGCCAGCAGCACAAGGGGGGGCTACGAGCAGTACTTC CASSTRGGYEQYF
TRBJ1-6 . TRBD1 TRBV30 TGTGCCTGGGCCGGACAGGCTAATTCACCCCTCCACTTT CAWAGQANSPLHF
TRBJ2-3 . TRBD2 TRBV5-1 TGCGCCAGCAGCCCATCCTTACTAGCGGGAGATAAAGATACGCAGTATTTT CASSPSLLAGDKDTQYF
TRBJ2-3 . . TRBV29-1 TGCAGCGTCGATTTGGCGGATACGCAGTATTTT CSVDLADTQYF
TRBJ1-1 . TRBD1 TRBV5-1 TGCGCCAGCAGCACGACAGGGGTGACTGAAGCTTTCTTT CASSTTGVTEAFF
TRBJ2-7 . TRBD1 TRBV11-2 TGTGCCAGCAGCTTAAGGGACAGTTTATACGAGCAGTACTTC CASSLRDSLYEQYF
TRBJ2-2 . . TRBV7-9 TGTGCCAGTCGGGCAGCCACCGGGGAGCTGTTTTTT CASRAATGELFF
TRBJ1-1 . . TRBV10-3 TGTGCCATCAGTGATGGGCAGGGTAGCACTGAAGCTTTCTTT CAISDGQGSTEAFF
TRBJ1-2 . TRBD1 TRBV2 TGTGCCAGCAGACCCACCGTGGGACAGACTGGCGCCTTC CASRPTVGQTGAF
TRBJ1-6 . . TRBV5-6 TGTGCCAGCAGCTTGACAGCAAATTCACCCCTCCACTTT CASSLTANSPLHF
TRBJ1-2 . . TRBV28 TGTGCCAGCAACCCAACCAGGGATCTCTATGGCTACACCTTC CASNPTRDLYGYTF
TRBJ2-2 once TRBD1 TRBV2 TGTGCCAGCAGTAGGACAGGGAGAACCGGGGAGCTGTTTTTT CASSRTGRTGELFF
TRBJ2-3 . . TRBV6-5 TGTGCCAGCAAGATCGGGGGAGCGGGCACAGATACGCAGTATTTT CASKIGGAGTDTQYF
TRBJ2-2 . . TRBV5-6 TGTGCCAGCAGCTTTCCGGGATCCGGGGAGCTGTTTTTT CASSFPGSGELFF
TRBJ1-5 . . TRBV28 TGTGCCAGCAGTGCTCCGACAGGCGGCAATCAGCCCCAGCATTTT CASSAPTGGNQPQHF
TRBJ2-7 . . TRBV6-1 TGTGCCAGCAGTGACGAGGGGGTCTACGAGCAGTACTTC CASSDEGVYEQYF
TRBJ2-7 . . TRBV29-1 TGCAGCGTTGATAGCGATAGCTCCTACGAGCAGTACTTC CSVDSDSSYEQYF